The entry that follows covers one T cell receptor beta chain sequence. Its target is not known. This entry is derived from a study of cytomegalovirus exposure and HLA in healthy donors. Study context: Caucasian-associated ancestry cluster membership applied to approximately 81% of 398 genotyped donors. Study outcomes and limitations: Analyses of presence/absence relied on an assumption of roughly uniform sequencing depth across donors. Among the most significant clusters, several appeared linked to common viral pathogens in a later analysis. In a later analysis, V- and J-gene trimming of beta chains associated with a DCLRE1C missense variant, replicated independently.

Vbeta (60) and Jbeta (13) primers were used in the PCR. Repertoires were generated with immunoSEQ multiplex PCR, while TCRdb's copy carries only in-frame clones and drops some. Found here are over 130,000 clones, approximately 82% of them singletons; the top ten hold roughly 1.4%. The CDR3 loop spans 13 amino acids. CDR1 and CDR2 from the germline V gene are SGHRS and YFSETQ. V was cut by 0 bases and J by 3 bases, with 7 bases left in between. Sample: PBMCs. The rearrangement uses TRBV5-1 and TRBJ2-7; the D gene is possibly TRBD1 (5 bases). The receptor was isolated from a man aged 30-40 years in good health and CMV-seropositive. The CDR3 coding sequence is TGCGCCAGCAGCTTGGAGACAGTCTACGAGCAGTACTTC. Its protein product is CASSLETVYEQYF.